The 12 T cell receptor beta chains reported below all come from one sample, sequenced in a study of blood T cell repertoires in COVID-19. Data came from immunoSEQ multiplex PCR; TCRdb stores just in-frame clones and leaves some out. The sample lists some 68,000 clones; about 90% were seen once. Sequenced material: peripheral blood. These receptors all stem from a woman aged 45-59 years with COVID-19, enrolled during active disease.

The V and J genes are TRBV27 and TRBJ2-7, with D possibly being TRBD1 (5 bases). V lost 5 bases and J 0 bases, leaving 5 bases between the germline ends. The CDR3 sequence is 12 residues long. Germline loops: CDR1 MNHEY, CDR2 SMNVEV (reference sequence). The CDR3 bases are TGTGCCAGCAGTACAGGCTCCTACGAGCAGTACTTC. It specifies CASSTGSYEQYF.

The V gene is TRBV28, the J gene TRBJ2-1; tentative D call: TRBD1 (5 bases). Germline V CDR1 and CDR2: MDHEN, SYDVKM. CDR3 length: 15 amino acids. Between the trimmed V and J ends, which lost 3 bases and 2 bases, there was a span of 11 bases. The CDR3 is CASSLGRGTYNEQFF. CDR3 in DNA: TGTGCCAGCAGTTTGGGTAGGGGTACCTACAATGAGCAGTTCTTC.

The genes are TRBV10-3 and TRBJ1-2; maybe TRBD1 (6 bases). The germline V and J ends were trimmed by 0 bases and 4 bases, with 9 bases remaining between them. The CDR3 runs to 14 residues. Germline CDR1 reads ENHRY; CDR2 reads SYGVKD. The DNA for the CDR3 is TGTGCCATCAGTGAGTCGGGGACACCCTATGGCTACACCTTC. Translation gives CAISESGTPYGYTF.

This chain connects TRBV7-3 to TRBJ2-3, with D possibly being TRBD1 (6 bases). The CDR3 runs 17 residues. V lost 5 bases, J lost 5 bases, and 23 bases lay in between. The germline V gene encodes CDR1 SGHTA and CDR2 FQGTGA. CDR3 bases: TGTGCCAGCAGCCCATACCCCCGGCGGCGCAGGGGAGATACGCAGTATTTT. It yields the protein CASSPYPRRRRGDTQYF.

This clone appeared a single time. The genes are TRBV27 and TRBJ2-1; no clear D. The germline gives CDR1 MNHEY, CDR2 SMNVEV (reference sequence). The CDR3 runs 13 residues. V gave up 5 bases and J gave up 4 bases, with 9 bases separating them. The chain's CDR3 is CASSPRSYNEQFF. CDR3 nucleotide sequence: TGTGCCAGCAGTCCTCGGAGTTACAATGAGCAGTTCTTC.

The rearrangement uses TRBV10-3 and TRBJ2-1; no definite D call. The V gene lost 4 bases and the J gene lost 9 bases, with 13 bases spanning the gap. The CDR3 runs to 13 residues. Germline V CDR1 and CDR2: ENHRY, SYGVKD. In nucleotides, the CDR3 is TGTGCCATCAGTGGTACAGAAAACGGTGAGCAGTTCTTC. This gives the protein CAISGTENGEQFF.

This clone was seen only once. This chain joins TRBV4-2 and TRBJ2-3; a weak D match, TRBD2 (6 bases). This CDR3 has 16 residues. Germline V gene sequence: CDR1 LGHNA, CDR2 YNFKEQ. Trimming took off 4 bases at V and 3 bases at J, with 17 bases between the two ends. The chain's CDR3 is CASSPGEVAETDTQYF. The CDR3 DNA reads as TGTGCCAGCAGCCCCGGGGAGGTTGCGGAGACAGATACGCAGTATTTT.

In this sample, this clone turned up once. This chain links TRBV2 with TRBJ1-5; 9 bases line up with TRBD1. The CDR3 spans 12 residues. The V gene's germline CDR1 is SNHLY and CDR2 FYNNEI. J lost 4 bases, V lost 9 bases, and 1 base had no gene match. The CDR3 bases are TGTGCCAGTGGGACAGGGAATCAGCCCCAGCATTTT. As protein: CASGTGNQPQHF.

In its sample, this clone was seen a few times. V usage is TRBV6-6 and J usage is TRBJ1-5; 9 positions agree with TRBD1. Germline V gives CDR1 MNHNY, CDR2 SVGAGI (reference sequence). Unmatched junction bases numbered 12, after V lost 5 bases and J lost 7 bases. The CDR3 has 16 amino acids. CDR3 sequence reads: CASSPRLGQGEQPQHF. The CDR3 DNA follows: TGTGCCAGCAGTCCTCGTTTGGGACAGGGTGAACAGCCCCAGCATTTT.

V usage is TRBV19 and J usage is TRBJ1-5; D might be TRBD1 (6 bases). This CDR3 is 15 amino acids long. Trimming took off 4 bases at V and 3 bases at J, with 13 bases between the two ends. From germline, CDR1 is LNHDA and CDR2 SQIVND (reference sequence). CDR3 bases: TGTGCCAGTAGTACTAACAGGGAATCCAATCAGCCCCAGCATTTT. This sequence encodes CASSTNRESNQPQHF.

The chain joins TRBV19 to TRBJ2-7; D gene unclear. This CDR3 is built from 15 residues. V was shortened by 1 base and J by 0 bases, with 10 bases between the two germline ends. Germline V gene sequence: CDR1 LNHDA, CDR2 SQIVND (reference sequence). The chain's CDR3 is CASSIGVGFSYEQYF. As DNA, the CDR3 is TGTGCCAGTAGTATAGGGGTCGGGTTCTCCTACGAGCAGTACTTC.

V is TRBV11-3 and J is TRBJ2-3; D is uncertain. With 4 bases removed from V and 1 base from J, the gap between germline ends came to 9 bases. Germline loops: CDR1 SGHNT, CDR2 YENEEA. This CDR3 spans 14 amino acids. The CDR3: CASSSLTRTDTQYF. The CDR3 bases are TGTGCCAGCAGCTCTCTGACTCGCACAGATACGCAGTATTTT. Using reference TRBV11-3 and TRBJ2-3 for the parts outside the CDR3, the full variable domain is EAGVVQSPRYKIIEKKQPVAFWCNPISGHNTLYWYLQNLGQGPELLIRYENEEAVDDSQLPKDRFSAERLKGVDSTLKIQPAELGDSAVYLCASSSLTRTDTQYFGPGTRLTVL.